This TCR beta chain stems from a study of blood T cell repertoires in COVID-19. Germline V gives CDR1 KGHSH, CDR2 LQKENI. Trimming removed 4 bases from V and 6 bases from J; junction bases left unmatched: 7. The CDR3 length is 15 residues. Only in-frame clones appear in the TCRdb table, and some are missing; sequencing was by immunoSEQ multiplex PCR. The sample lists 250,000 or so clones, roughly 89% occurring once. The receptor comes from a woman in her 40s who had recovered from COVID-19. Sequencing was done on a sample of peripheral blood. This sequence joins TRBV18 and TRBJ1-5, with TRBD1 matching 9 bases. The CDR3 region has the DNA TGTGCCAGCTCACTCGGGACAGGGATCGGTCAGCCCCAGCATTTT. It encodes CASSLGTGIGQPQHF.